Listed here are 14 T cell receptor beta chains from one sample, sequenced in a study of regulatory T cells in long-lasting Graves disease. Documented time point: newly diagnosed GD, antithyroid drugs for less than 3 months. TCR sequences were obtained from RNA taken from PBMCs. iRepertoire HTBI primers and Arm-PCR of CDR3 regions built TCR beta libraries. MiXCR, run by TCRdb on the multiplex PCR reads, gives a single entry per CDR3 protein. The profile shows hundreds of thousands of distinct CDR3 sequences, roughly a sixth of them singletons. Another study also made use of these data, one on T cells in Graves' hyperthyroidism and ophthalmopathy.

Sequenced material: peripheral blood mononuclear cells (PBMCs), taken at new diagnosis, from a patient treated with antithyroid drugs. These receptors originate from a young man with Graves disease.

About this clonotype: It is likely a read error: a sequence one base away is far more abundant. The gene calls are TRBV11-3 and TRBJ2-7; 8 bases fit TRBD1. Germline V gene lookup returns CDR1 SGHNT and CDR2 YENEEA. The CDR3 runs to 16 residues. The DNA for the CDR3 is TGTGCCAACAGCTCCTGGACAGGGCCAAGCTCCTACGAGCAGTACTTC. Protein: CANSSWTGPSSYEQYF.

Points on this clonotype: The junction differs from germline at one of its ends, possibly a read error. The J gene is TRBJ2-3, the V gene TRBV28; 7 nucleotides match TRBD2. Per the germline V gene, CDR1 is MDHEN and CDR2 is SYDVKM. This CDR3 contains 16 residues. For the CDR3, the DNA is TGTGCCAGCAGTGAAGCGACTAGCATACACACAGATACGCGGTATTTT. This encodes CASSEATSIHTDTRYF.

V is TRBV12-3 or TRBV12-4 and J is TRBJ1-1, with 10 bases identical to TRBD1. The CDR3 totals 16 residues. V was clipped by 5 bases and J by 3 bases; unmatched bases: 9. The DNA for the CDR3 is TGTGCCAGCAGTAAACGACAGGGGGCAATACACACTGAAGCTTTCTTT. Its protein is CASSKRQGAIHTEAFF.

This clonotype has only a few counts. The CDR3 spells CASSDPRGGKETQYF. The CDR3 DNA reads as TGTGCCAGCAGTGATCCCCGGGGGGGAAAAGAGACCCAGTACTTC. The chain joins TRBV6-1 to TRBJ2-5, with 8 bases fitting TRBD2. J was trimmed by 3 bases and V by 3 bases; bases with no gene match: 6. This CDR3 contains 15 residues. Per the germline V gene, CDR1 is MNHNS and CDR2 is SASEGT.

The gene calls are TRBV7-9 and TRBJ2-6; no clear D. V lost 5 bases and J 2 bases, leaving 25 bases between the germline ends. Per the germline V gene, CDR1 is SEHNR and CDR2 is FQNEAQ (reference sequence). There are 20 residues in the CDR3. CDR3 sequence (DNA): TGTGCCAGCAGCCGCCGTCCGAGATCCCTCCAAATTGCTGGGGCCAACGTCCTGACTTTC. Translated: CASSRRPRSLQIAGANVLTF. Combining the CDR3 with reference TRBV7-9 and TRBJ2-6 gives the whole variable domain DTGVSQNPRHKITKRGQNVTFRCDPISEHNRLYWYRQTLGQGPEFLTYFQNEAQLEKSRLLSDRFSAERPKGSFSTLEIQRTEQGDSAMYLCASSRRPRSLQIAGANVLTFGAGSRLTVL.

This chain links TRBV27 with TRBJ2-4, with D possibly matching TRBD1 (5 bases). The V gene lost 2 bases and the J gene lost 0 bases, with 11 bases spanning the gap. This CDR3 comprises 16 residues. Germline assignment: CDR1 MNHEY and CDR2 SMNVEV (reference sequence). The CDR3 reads CASSLNQGIAKNIQYF. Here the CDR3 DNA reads TGTGCCAGCAGTTTAAATCAGGGAATAGCCAAAAACATTCAGTACTTC.

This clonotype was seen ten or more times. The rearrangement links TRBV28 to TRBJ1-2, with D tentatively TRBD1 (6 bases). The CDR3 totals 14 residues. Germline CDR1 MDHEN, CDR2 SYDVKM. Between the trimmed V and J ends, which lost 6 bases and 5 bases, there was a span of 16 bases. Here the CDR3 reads CASSLMEGGYGYTF. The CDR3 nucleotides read TGTGCCAGCAGCTTGATGGAAGGGGGTTATGGCTACACCTTC.

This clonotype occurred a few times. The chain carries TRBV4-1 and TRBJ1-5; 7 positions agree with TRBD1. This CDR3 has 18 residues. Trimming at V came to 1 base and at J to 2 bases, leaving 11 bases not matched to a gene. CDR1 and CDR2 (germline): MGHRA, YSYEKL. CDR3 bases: TGCGCCAGCAGCCAAGGAGGGGGCAGGGGAGGTCGCAATCAGCCCCAGCATTTT. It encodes CASSQGGGRGGRNQPQHF.

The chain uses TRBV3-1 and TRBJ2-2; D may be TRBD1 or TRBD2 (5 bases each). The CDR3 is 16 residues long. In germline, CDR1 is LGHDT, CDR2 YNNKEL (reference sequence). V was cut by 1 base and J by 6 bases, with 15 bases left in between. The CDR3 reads CASSQVSGAQPGELFF. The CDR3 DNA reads TGTGCCAGCAGCCAAGTATCCGGGGCCCAACCCGGGGAGCTGTTTTTT. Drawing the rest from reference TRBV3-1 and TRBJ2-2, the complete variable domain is DTAVSQTPKYLVTQMGNDKSIKCEQNLGHDTMYWYKQDSKKFLKIMFSYNNKELIINETVPNRFSPKSPDKAHLNLHINSLELGDSAVYFCASSQVSGAQPGELFFGEGSRLTVL.

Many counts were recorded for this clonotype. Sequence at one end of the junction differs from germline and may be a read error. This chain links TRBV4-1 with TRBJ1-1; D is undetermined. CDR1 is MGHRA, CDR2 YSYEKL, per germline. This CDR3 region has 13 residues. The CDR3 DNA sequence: TGTGCCAGCAGCCAAGAACTTAACACTGAAGCTTTCTTT. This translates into CASSQELNTEAFF.

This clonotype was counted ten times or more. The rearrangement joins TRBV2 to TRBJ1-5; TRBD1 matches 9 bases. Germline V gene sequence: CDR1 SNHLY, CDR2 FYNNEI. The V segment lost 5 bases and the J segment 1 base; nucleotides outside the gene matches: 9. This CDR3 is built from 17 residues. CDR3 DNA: TGTGCCAGCAGTTCTCTACAGGGGGCCTCCAGCAATCAGCCCCAGCATTTT. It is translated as CASSSLQGASSNQPQHF.

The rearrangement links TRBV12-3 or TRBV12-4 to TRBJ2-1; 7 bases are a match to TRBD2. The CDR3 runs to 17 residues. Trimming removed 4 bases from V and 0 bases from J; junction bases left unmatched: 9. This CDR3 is CASSSYTSVSSYNEQFF. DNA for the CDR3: TGTGCCAGCAGTTCTTACACTAGCGTGAGCTCCTACAATGAGCAGTTCTTC.

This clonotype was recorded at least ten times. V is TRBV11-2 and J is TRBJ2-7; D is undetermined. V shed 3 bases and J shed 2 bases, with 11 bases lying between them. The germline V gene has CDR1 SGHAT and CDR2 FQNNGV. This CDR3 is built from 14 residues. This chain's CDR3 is CASSFVGDTYEQYF. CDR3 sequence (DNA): TGTGCCAGCAGCTTCGTTGGCGACACCTACGAGCAGTACTTC.

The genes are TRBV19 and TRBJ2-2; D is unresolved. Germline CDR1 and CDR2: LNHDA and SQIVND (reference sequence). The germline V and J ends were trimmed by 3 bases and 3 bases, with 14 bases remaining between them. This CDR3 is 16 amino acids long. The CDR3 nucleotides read TGTGCCAGTAGTATCCAACCATTCCAGCACACCGGGGAGCTGTTTTTT. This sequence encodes CASSIQPFQHTGELFF.